This T cell receptor beta chain was identified in a study of cytomegalovirus exposure and HLA in healthy donors. Per germline, CDR1 SGHTA and CDR2 FQGNSA. V was pared by 5 bases and J by 4 bases, with 21 bases between. The CDR3 spans 17 residues. TCRdb's copy holds only in-frame clones and misses some; the assay was immunoSEQ multiplex PCR. The sample lists approximately 160,000 clones, approximately 80% occurring once. This clonotype originated in a man aged 30 to 45 in good health and CMV-seropositive. The V and J genes are TRBV7-2 and TRBJ1-3; D might be TRBD1 (5 bases). Sequencing was carried out using PBMCs. CDR3 DNA sequence: TGTGCCAGCAGCCCCACCCAATACACAGGAGCCGGAAACACCATATATTTT. Translated: CASSPTQYTGAGNTIYF.